The entry below gives a single TCR beta chain sequence along with its context. This CDR3 is also generated by other DNA sequences in the sample. The data were obtained in a study of blood T cell repertoires in COVID-19. Study at large: Acute and convalescent COVID-19 specimens originated in the United States, Italy and Spain.

Per germline, CDR1 LNHDA and CDR2 SQIVND (reference sequence). There are 14 residues in the CDR3. J lost 3 bases, V lost 5 bases, and 3 bases had no gene match. Generated by immunoSEQ multiplex PCR, the TCRdb table keeps only in-frame clones and is missing some. Of under 300,000 clones in the sample, roughly 93% were seen once. Participant-given clinical history determined each cohort assignment. The sequenced sample was PBMCs or T cells enriched from blood (not recorded which). The sequence was obtained from a middle-aged woman with acute COVID-19. The J gene is TRBJ2-7, the V gene TRBV19; 11 bases match TRBD1. CDR3: CASSPGTGGYEQYF. CDR3 sequence (DNA): TGTGCCAGTAGTCCCGGGACAGGGGGCTACGAGCAGTACTTC.